The clone carrying this T cell receptor beta chain appeared a few times. The CDR3 has 15 amino acids. With 6 bases removed from V and 5 bases from J, the gap between germline ends came to 16 bases. CDR1 MDHEN and CDR2 SYDVKM come from the germline V gene. The table came from immunoSEQ multiplex PCR; TCRdb's copy has only in-frame clones and leaves some out. The sample has under 300,000 clones; over 75% are singletons. This entry belongs to a study of blood T cell repertoires in COVID-19. This chain uses TRBV28 with TRBJ1-4; D is perhaps TRBD1 (5 bases). Material: peripheral blood. The receptor was isolated from a human donor in a cohort sampled during active COVID-19. CDR3 coding DNA: TGTGCCAGCAGCAACCCACGGGGGACGAATGAAAAACTGTTTTTT. This codes for CASSNPRGTNEKLFF.